Each of the 25 T cell receptor beta chains below was sequenced from the same sample in a study of cytomegalovirus exposure and HLA in healthy donors. PCR involved 60 Vbeta and 13 Jbeta primers. The method was immunoSEQ multiplex PCR; TCRdb's version includes in-frame clones alone and lacks a portion of them. The repertoire has some 210,000 clones, about 90% of them found once; the top ten carry roughly 1.3%. Sequences were obtained from PBMCs. Every receptor here comes from a man aged 30 to 45 in good health and CMV-seronegative.

This chain uses TRBV4-3 with TRBJ1-2; 10 bases align to TRBD1. The CDR3 covers 16 residues. V shed 4 bases, J shed 5 bases, and the junction held 10 bases outside the gene matches. Germline V CDR1 and CDR2: LGHNA, YSLEER. This CDR3 reads CASSPTATGGVYGYTF. As DNA, the CDR3 is TGCGCCAGCAGCCCGACGGCGACAGGGGGCGTTTATGGCTACACCTTC.

The chain carries TRBV2 and TRBJ2-5, with D maybe TRBD2 (6 bases). Germline V lookup: CDR1 SNHLY, CDR2 FYNNEI. Trimming removed 4 bases at V and 2 bases at J, with 8 bases between. The CDR3 totals 13 residues. The CDR3 bases are TGTGCCAGCAGTGCGGGAGTTCAAGAGACCCAGTACTTC. Translating gives CASSAGVQETQYF.

This rearrangement joins TRBV13 to TRBJ1-2; maybe TRBD1 (5 bases). Germline V gene lookup returns CDR1 PRHDT and CDR2 FYEKMQ (reference sequence). The ends were cut back, 1 base at V and 1 base at J, with 10 bases in the middle. This CDR3 spans 15 amino acids. This CDR3 is CASSLADSRNYGYTF. Here the CDR3 DNA reads TGTGCCAGCAGCTTAGCCGACAGCCGTAACTATGGCTACACCTTC.

DNA for the CDR3: TGCGCCAGCAGCCAAAGGTTGACAGTCAGCGATCAGCCCCAGCATTTT. Amino acid sequence: CASSQRLTVSDQPQHF. The chain employs TRBV4-3 and TRBJ1-5, with D possibly matching TRBD1 (5 bases). V lost 2 bases and J 5 bases, leaving 16 bases between the germline ends. This CDR3 spans 16 amino acids. CDR1 LGHNA and CDR2 YSLEER come from the germline V gene.

The CDR3 is CATSRAPTGLGGYTF. The CDR3 bases are TGTGCCACCAGCAGAGCCCCGACAGGTTTAGGTGGCTACACCTTC. The genes are TRBV15 and TRBJ1-2; the D gene is possibly TRBD1 (6 bases). This CDR3 has 15 residues. The V end was cut by 1 base, the J end by 7 bases, with 16 bases between. The germline CDR1 and CDR2 sequences are LNHNV and YYDKDF (reference sequence).

The gene calls are TRBV5-4 and TRBJ2-1; 7 bases agree with TRBD1. Germline V gene sequence: CDR1 SGHNT, CDR2 YYREEE (reference sequence). The CDR3 is 16 amino acids. V was pared by 3 bases and J by 2 bases, with 8 bases of the junction left unmatched. The CDR3 here is CASSSATGIAYNEQFF. Here the CDR3 DNA reads TGTGCCAGCAGCTCTGCGACAGGGATCGCCTACAATGAGCAGTTCTTC.

V gene TRBV28 combines with J gene TRBJ2-3; 8 nucleotides agree with TRBD2. From germline, CDR1 is MDHEN and CDR2 SYDVKM. V shed 6 bases, J shed 6 bases, and the junction held 17 bases outside the gene matches. The CDR3 spans 17 residues. Here the CDR3 DNA reads TGTGCCAGCAGACCCCCGCCCGGGACTAGGTTCGGGGATACGCAGTATTTT. As protein: CASRPPPGTRFGDTQYF.

The V and J genes are TRBV7-9 and TRBJ1-5, with TRBD1 as a possible D gene (6 bases). This CDR3 is 13 amino acids long. Germline V gives CDR1 SEHNR, CDR2 FQNEAQ (reference sequence). V was pared by 5 bases and J by 8 bases, with 13 bases between. CDR3 DNA sequence: TGTGCCAGCAGCCGGGGGGGGCCGGAGCCCCAGCATTTT. It codes for CASSRGGPEPQHF.

The chain links TRBV19 to TRBJ1-1, with D maybe TRBD1 (6 bases). Germline loops: CDR1 LNHDA, CDR2 SQIVND (reference sequence). The length of the CDR3 is 13 residues. With 5 bases removed from V and 3 bases from J, the gap between germline ends came to 10 bases. CDR3 bases: TGTGCCAGTAGTTCAGGGGCTGACACTGAAGCTTTCTTT. Translation: CASSSGADTEAFF.

The chain uses TRBV18 and TRBJ2-7, with TRBD1 matching 9 bases. This CDR3 is built from 14 residues. Germline V CDR1 and CDR2: KGHSH, LQKENI. V shed 2 bases and J 6 bases; nucleotides not matched to a gene: 5. The CDR3 DNA sequence: TGTGCCAGCTCACCAAACAGGGGGCTTAGCGAGCAGTACTTC. Its translation is CASSPNRGLSEQYF.

This clone appeared a few times. The chain is built from TRBV28 and TRBJ2-5; no clear D gene. The CDR3 sequence is 13 residues long. The V gene lost 10 bases and the J gene lost 5 bases, with 17 bases spanning the gap. Germline lookup yields CDR1 MDHEN and CDR2 SYDVKM. CDR3 in DNA: TGTGCCACCATAGCCTTGGCGATGGAGACCCAGTACTTC. Amino acid sequence: CATIALAMETQYF.

V gene TRBV29-1 combines with J gene TRBJ2-2; D may be TRBD2 (5 bases). Germline V gene lookup returns CDR1 SQVTM and CDR2 ANQGSEA. V shed 5 bases and J shed 5 bases, with 15 bases lying between them. This CDR3 comprises 14 residues. In nucleotides, the CDR3 is TGCAGCGTTTCAACCCCCGGCGGGACCGGGGAGCTGTTTTTT. Its translation: CSVSTPGGTGELFF.

The J gene is TRBJ2-3, the V gene TRBV6-1; D possibly corresponds to TRBD2 (5 bases). The CDR3 is 14 residues long. Trimming took 7 bases from V and 0 from J, leaving 11 bases between them. CDR1 is MNHNS, CDR2 SASEGT, per germline. The CDR3 bases are TGTGCCAGCACGCGGAGGTCTAGCACAGATACGCAGTATTTT. Translating it yields CASTRRSSTDTQYF.

The rearrangement uses TRBV5-1 and TRBJ1-5; 7 nucleotides align to TRBD1. V gave up 4 bases and J gave up 4 bases; unmatched junction bases: 8. Germline CDR1 and CDR2: SGHRS and YFSETQ. This CDR3 comprises 15 residues. CDR3 in amino acids: CASSTEGQPNQPQHF. CDR3 bases: TGCGCCAGCAGCACCGAGGGACAGCCTAATCAGCCCCAGCATTTT.

For this clone: The germline gene is not matched at one end of the junction; a read error may be the cause. The chain has TRBV9 and TRBJ2-6; the D gene is possibly TRBD1 (5 bases). Germline CDR1 reads SGDLS; CDR2 reads YYNGEE. The CDR3 has 14 residues. The chain's CDR3 is CASSVRLGANGLTF. CDR3 nucleotide sequence: TGTGCCAGCAGCGTCCGGCTTGGGGCCAACGGCCTGACTTTC. Supplemented by reference TRBV9 and TRBJ2-6, the full variable domain reads DSGVTQTPKHLITATGQRVTLRCSPRSGDLSVYWYQQSLDQGLQFLIQYYNGEERAKGNILERFSAQQFPDLHSELNLSSLELGDSALYFCASSVRLGANGLTFGAGSRLTVL.

This chain connects TRBV28 to TRBJ2-7; 8 bases are shared with TRBD1. CDR3 length: 15 amino acids. V was clipped by 6 bases and J by 3 bases; unmatched bases: 10. Germline CDR1 is MDHEN and CDR2 is SYDVKM. The CDR3 region is CASSRTGLRDYEQYF. For the CDR3, the DNA is TGTGCCAGCAGCCGGACAGGGCTTAGAGACTACGAGCAGTACTTC.

This chain uses TRBV27 with TRBJ2-2; TRBD1 aligns across 9 bases. This CDR3 spans 14 amino acids. J was trimmed by 3 bases and V by 7 bases; bases with no gene match: 3. Germline V gives CDR1 MNHEY, CDR2 SMNVEV (reference sequence). Here the CDR3 reads CASMGQGDTGELFF. The DNA of the CDR3 is TGTGCCAGCATGGGACAGGGTGACACCGGGGAGCTGTTTTTT.

The J gene is TRBJ1-2, the V gene TRBV5-5; D gene unclear. This CDR3 has 16 amino acids. V gave up 1 base and J gave up 10 bases, with 23 bases separating them. CDR1 and CDR2 from the germline V gene are SGHKS and YYEKEE (reference sequence). The CDR3, as DNA: TGTGCCAGCAGCTTGTGGCTAGTATATCAACAGAGGGACTACACCTTC. Its protein is CASSLWLVYQQRDYTF.

The rearrangement links TRBV18 to TRBJ1-5; D gene ambiguous. The CDR3 length is 13 residues. The germline V gene has CDR1 KGHSH and CDR2 LQKENI. Trimming took off 3 bases at V and 5 bases at J, with 8 bases between the two ends. The CDR3 DNA is TGTGCCAGCTCACCCGGTTCGGATCAGCCCCAGCATTTT. Amino acids: CASSPGSDQPQHF.

This sequence joins TRBV2 and TRBJ1-6, with D tentatively TRBD1 (5 bases). This CDR3 is 10 amino acids long. V was cut by 7 bases and J by 14 bases, with 9 bases left in between. The germline V gene has CDR1 SNHLY and CDR2 FYNNEI. In DNA, the CDR3 is TGTGCCAGCAAGGGGAGGGCCCTCCACTTT. Protein product: CASKGRALHF.

V and J are TRBV18 and TRBJ2-1, with 10 positions matching TRBD1. The V gene's germline CDR1 is KGHSH and CDR2 LQKENI. Germline trimming cut 0 bases from V and 7 bases from J; bases unmatched to any gene: 0. The length of the CDR3 is 14 residues. DNA of the CDR3: TGTGCCAGCTCACCACCGGACAGGGGGAATGAGCAGTTCTTC. Protein product: CASSPPDRGNEQFF.

The chain employs TRBV9 and TRBJ2-3, with D tentatively TRBD2 (7 bases). This CDR3 spans 15 amino acids. Germline CDR1 and CDR2: SGDLS and YYNGEE. V was clipped by 0 bases and J by 3 bases, with 11 bases between them. CDR3 sequence: CASSVGEGGTDTQYF. CDR3 coding DNA: TGTGCCAGCAGCGTAGGAGAGGGGGGGACAGATACGCAGTATTTT.

This clone was detected a few times. The chain employs TRBV4-3 and TRBJ2-1; TRBD2 agrees at 8 bases. Trimming took 4 bases from V and 1 from J; bases not matched to a gene: 0. Per germline, CDR1 LGHNA and CDR2 YSLEER. The CDR3 covers 14 residues. The CDR3 protein is CASSRGGSYNEQFF. CDR3 nucleotide sequence: TGCGCCAGCAGCCGCGGGGGGTCCTACAATGAGCAGTTCTTC.

The J gene is TRBJ2-7, the V gene TRBV30; D might be TRBD1 (6 bases). The CDR3 is made up of 15 amino acids. Trimming pared 0 bases from V and 2 bases from J, leaving 14 bases between. The germline V gene has CDR1 GTSNPN and CDR2 SVGIG (reference sequence). CDR3 nucleotides: TGTGCCTGGAGTGTACTAGGCAGGGGCCCCTACGAGCAGTACTTC. Protein: CAWSVLGRGPYEQYF.

The V gene is TRBV6-1, the J gene TRBJ1-2, with D maybe TRBD1 (6 bases). This CDR3 has 13 residues. V shed 6 bases and J shed 8 bases, with 16 bases lying between them. Germline V gene lookup returns CDR1 MNHNS and CDR2 SASEGT. As DNA, the CDR3 is TGTGCCAGCAGAAAAAGTCCAGGGGTGGGCTACACCTTC. Translating it yields CASRKSPGVGYTF.